Listed below are T cell receptor beta chains from one sample, sequenced in a study of T-cell reconstitution after alpha-beta-depleted transplantation in children. TCRdb processed the PCR reads anew with MiXCR; each CDR3 protein has one entry. The sample has more than 500,000 distinct CDR3 sequences, 9.5% to 12% seen once. Sequencing used PBMCs, mostly from graft donor cells, obtained 180 days after TCRalphabeta/CD19-depleted stem cell transplant. Receptors originate from a female patient aged 2-10 years who had a stem cell transplant for aplastic anemia, so the T cells may come from the graft donor. CDR3s include the opening cysteine and the closing phenylalanine or tryptophan. Size is omitted from some rows. Given values are once, few, many or a class for expanded clones.

15 many TRBJ2-1 TRBV7-6 CASSLRLAGGLGQFF
12 NA TRBJ1-3 TRBV7-9 CASSSDWNTIYF
13 NA TRBJ1-1 TRBV24-1 CATSDGGVGEAFF
16 NA TRBJ2-7 TRBV29-1 CSAKRGTGVISGEQYF
12 many TRBJ2-1 TRBV12-3/TRBV12-4 CASSQSSPEQFF
13 NA TRBJ2-1 TRBV7-3 CASSLTASNEQFF
15 few TRBJ2-1 TRBV2 CASSVLEGSYNEQFF
15 few TRBJ1-2 TRBV7-2 CASSGLETGGAGYTF
14 many TRBJ2-7 TRBV5-1 CASSLGWNSYEQYF
14 few TRBJ2-3 TRBV12-3/TRBV12-4 CASSPGTGADTQYF
15 many TRBJ1-1 TRBV20-1 CSARGRGGPNTEAFF
13 NA TRBJ1-2 TRBV29-1 CSVGPQGGYGYTF
15 few TRBJ1-5 TRBV28 CASSFIGYSNQPQHF
14 NA TRBJ2-5 TRBV6-5 CASSLLAGQETQYF
17 NA TRBJ1-5 TRBV12-3/TRBV12-4 CASSRNRLADSNQPQHF
14 few TRBJ2-1 TRBV27 CASSFTGGYNEQFF
11 NA TRBJ2-7 TRBV29-1 CSVVSSYEQYF
12 few TRBJ2-7 TRBV3-1 CASSRSFYEQYF
14 NA TRBJ2-1 TRBV4-3 CASSRLRGRDEQFF
11 NA TRBJ2-2 TRBV11-2 CASSLVAGSSF
16 few TRBJ2-4 TRBV29-1 CSVELVGLGGKNIQYF
17 NA TRBJ2-5 TRBV7-2 CASRPGFKPRGQETQYF